The 14 T cell receptor beta chains below all came from one sample that was sequenced in a study of CD8 T cells in ankylosing spondylitis. One entry per CDR3 protein, called by TCRdb with MiXCR from the 5' RACE reads. Of some 200,000 distinct CDR3 sequences detected, around 13% appear once; the ten largest clones hold approximately 15%. Sequencing was done on a sample of blood, either unsorted or a sorted T cell fraction (not recorded which). These receptor sequences come from a male donor with ankylosing spondylitis or in good health (not recorded which).

This chain joins TRBV20-1 and TRBJ2-2; TRBD2 might be the D (5 bases). Trimming pared 7 bases from V and 1 base from J, leaving 13 bases between. This CDR3 is 14 amino acids long. Germline CDR1 DFQATT, CDR2 SNEGSKA (reference sequence). CDR3 protein: CSVTGDLNTGELFF. The DNA for the CDR3 is TGCAGTGTAACCGGGGATCTGAACACCGGGGAGCTGTTTTTT.

This clonotype was detected only a few times. J is TRBJ2-7 and V is TRBV5-1, with D perhaps TRBD1 (5 bases). The CDR3 is made up of 12 amino acids. V lost 4 bases to trimming and J lost 2 bases, with 7 bases between them. Per germline, CDR1 SGHRS and CDR2 YFSETQ. The CDR3 spells CASSGAPYEQYF. As DNA, the CDR3 is TGCGCCAGCAGCGGGGCTCCCTACGAGCAGTACTTC.

The rearrangement uses TRBV2 and TRBJ2-7; D is possibly TRBD1 or TRBD2 (5 bases each). The V end lost 3 bases, the J end lost 6 bases, and 12 bases lay between the germline ends. The germline V gene encodes CDR1 SNHLY and CDR2 FYNNEI. The CDR3 runs to 13 residues. This CDR3 is CASSEVGPGEQYF. The DNA for the CDR3 is TGTGCCAGCAGTGAGGTGGGACCGGGCGAGCAGTACTTC. Drawing the rest from reference TRBV2 and TRBJ2-7, the complete variable domain is EPEVTQTPSHQVTQMGQEVILRCVPISNHLYFYWYRQILGQKVEFLVSFYNNEISEKSEIFDDQFSVERPDGSNFTLKIRSTKLEDSAMYFCASSEVGPGEQYFGPGTRLTVT.

The V gene is TRBV5-1, the J gene TRBJ2-1, with D perhaps matching TRBD2 (5 bases). CDR3 length: 13 amino acids. Germline V lookup: CDR1 SGHRS, CDR2 YFSETQ. The V gene lost 2 bases and the J gene lost 5 bases, with 8 bases spanning the gap. The DNA for the CDR3 is TGCGCCAGCAGCTTAACTAGGGACAATGAGCAGTTCTTC. Translation gives CASSLTRDNEQFF.

CDR3 in amino acids: CSARLAGWDTQYF. CDR3 bases: TGCAGTGCCCGACTAGCCGGGTGGGATACGCAGTATTTT. The chain links TRBV20-1 to TRBJ2-3, with 7 bases that match TRBD2. The ends lost 6 bases at V and 6 bases at J; junction bases unmatched: 9. The CDR3 extends over 13 amino acids. Germline-derived CDR1 and CDR2 are DFQATT and SNEGSKA (reference sequence).

The chain carries TRBV28 and TRBJ2-3, with 10 bases lining up with TRBD1. The germline V gene encodes CDR1 MDHEN and CDR2 SYDVKM. This CDR3 has 17 amino acids. V shed 2 bases and J 6 bases; nucleotides not matched to a gene: 11. The CDR3 is CASSLTGQGEDADTQYF. The DNA of the CDR3 is TGTGCCAGCAGTTTAACCGGACAGGGGGAAGATGCGGATACGCAGTATTTT.

The chain links TRBV6-1 to TRBJ1-1, with D possibly matching TRBD1 (6 bases). V was clipped by 3 bases and J by 0 bases, with 14 bases between them. Germline CDR1 is MNHNS and CDR2 is SASEGT. The CDR3 is made up of 16 amino acids. The CDR3 loop reads CASSEPLGQMNTEAFF. CDR3 coding DNA: TGTGCCAGCAGTGAGCCCCTTGGACAGATGAACACTGAAGCTTTCTTT.

The J gene is TRBJ2-1, the V gene TRBV11-2, with TRBD2 identical over 10 bases. Germline loops: CDR1 SGHAT, CDR2 FQNNGV. After removal of 4 bases from V and 0 bases from J, the junction contained 12 bases not matched to a gene. The CDR3 extends over 19 amino acids. This CDR3 is CASSSGWETSGFSYNEQFF. CDR3 bases: TGTGCCAGCAGCTCGGGGTGGGAGACTAGCGGGTTCTCCTACAATGAGCAGTTCTTC.

This clonotype was seen a few times. This chain uses TRBV13 with TRBJ2-1, with TRBD1 identical over 7 bases. V shed 4 bases, J shed 9 bases, and the junction held 3 bases outside the gene matches. Germline-derived CDR1 and CDR2 are PRHDT and FYEKMQ (reference sequence). The CDR3 is made up of 12 amino acids. In DNA, the CDR3 is TGTGCCAGCAGCTGGGACAGTAGTGAGCAGTTCTTC. Amino acids: CASSWDSSEQFF.

The rearrangement joins TRBV6-5 to TRBJ2-1; 8 bases map to TRBD2. The CDR3 has 13 amino acids. With 2 bases clipped from V and 14 bases from J, the junction kept 8 bases outside the gene matches. Germline loops: CDR1 MNHEY, CDR2 SVGAGI. CDR3 sequence (DNA): TGTGCCAGCAGTTACGCGACCGGGACTAGTAAGTTCTTC. Its translation: CASSYATGTSKFF.

This rearrangement joins TRBV7-9 to TRBJ2-1; D possibly corresponds to TRBD2 (6 bases). This CDR3 comprises 14 residues. Germline V gene sequence: CDR1 SEHNR, CDR2 FQNEAQ (reference sequence). Trimming removed 5 bases at V and 8 bases at J, with 16 bases between. CDR3: CASSRSAGQDEQFF. CDR3 nucleotides: TGTGCCAGCAGCCGATCTGCGGGGCAGGATGAGCAGTTCTTC.

This clonotype showed up many times. The V and J genes are TRBV5-1 and TRBJ1-1; 7 positions match TRBD1. Germline assignment: CDR1 SGHRS and CDR2 YFSETQ. The CDR3 loop spans 15 amino acids. Trimming cost V 7 bases and J 0 bases; bases outside gene matches: 9. This chain's CDR3 is CASGQSTGLNTEAFF. The CDR3 DNA is TGCGCCAGCGGTCAATCGACAGGGCTGAACACTGAAGCTTTCTTT.

The gene calls are TRBV15 and TRBJ2-1; 7 bases match TRBD2. Germline CDR1 is LNHNV and CDR2 is YYDKDF (reference sequence). The CDR3 is made up of 16 amino acids. V shed 5 bases and J 0 bases; nucleotides not matched to a gene: 7. The CDR3 region has the DNA TGTGCCACCAGCGGGCTCCTAGCGGACTCCTACAATGAGCAGTTCTTC. It is translated as CATSGLLADSYNEQFF.

The rearrangement uses TRBV5-1 and TRBJ2-1; 8 positions agree with TRBD2. V was clipped by 4 bases and J by 4 bases; unmatched bases: 7. Germline CDR1 reads SGHRS; CDR2 reads YFSETQ. The CDR3 has 15 residues. This CDR3 reads CASSKRGGRYNEQFF. The CDR3 bases are TGCGCCAGCAGCAAACGGGGGGGCCGATACAATGAGCAGTTCTTC.